This paragraph reports one T cell receptor beta chain. Its antigen is not identified. Germline-derived CDR1 and CDR2 are SNHLY and FYNNEI. The CDR3 sequence is 16 residues long. The V segment lost 6 bases and the J segment 7 bases; nucleotides outside the gene matches: 10. Unrecorded immune exposures were likely, despite nominal health at sampling. The data derive from a study of cytomegalovirus exposure and HLA in healthy donors. Across the whole study: There were approximately 80 million unique TCRs (from HLA-typed donors) in an early data release. Study observations and caveats: According to an earlier analysis, most TCR beta V segments yielded productive rearrangements about 90% or about 30% of the time. The listing of 150 to 200 TCR beta chains classed them as cytomegalovirus-associated.

The PCR employed 60 Vbeta primers together with 13 Jbeta primers. The data were produced by immunoSEQ multiplex PCR, yet TCRdb's version contains in-frame clones alone and is incomplete. The sample yields 100,000 to 150,000 clones, 80% seen once. This TCR came from a female donor in good health and CMV-seronegative. V gene TRBV2 combines with J gene TRBJ1-4; 11 positions agree with TRBD1. Sequences were obtained from PBMCs. The CDR3 DNA reads TGTGCCAGCAGGACAGGACAGGGGGCGAGCGGTGAAAAACTGTTTTTT. As protein: CASRTGQGASGEKLFF.